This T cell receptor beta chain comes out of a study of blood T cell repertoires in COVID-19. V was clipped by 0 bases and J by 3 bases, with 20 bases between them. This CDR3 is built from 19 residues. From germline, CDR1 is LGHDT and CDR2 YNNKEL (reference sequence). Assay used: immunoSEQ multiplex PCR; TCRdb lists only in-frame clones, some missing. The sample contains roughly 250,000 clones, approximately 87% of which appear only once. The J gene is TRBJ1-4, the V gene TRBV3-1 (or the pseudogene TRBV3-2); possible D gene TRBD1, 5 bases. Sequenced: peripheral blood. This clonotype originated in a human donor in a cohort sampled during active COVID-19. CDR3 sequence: CASSQEEAGHSRANEKLFF. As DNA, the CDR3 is TGTGCCAGCAGCCAAGAAGAGGCGGGGCATTCGCGGGCTAATGAAAAACTGTTTTTT.